A single TCR beta chain is shown here with its context. The sample belongs to a study of blood T cell repertoires in COVID-19. About the research overall: The cDNA or gDNA used as material had been derived from T cells, B-cell-depleted T cells, or PBMCs.

The repertoire was sequenced with immunoSEQ multiplex PCR; TCRdb's copy has only in-frame clones and lacks some. The data hold under 35,000 clones, with 60% to 80% observed a single time. The CDR3 totals 14 residues. V lost 2 bases, J lost 2 bases, and 10 bases lay in between. CDR1 and CDR2 from the germline V gene are KGHSH and LQKENI. The chain carries TRBV18 and TRBJ2-7; tentatively, D is TRBD1 (5 bases). This clonotype was sampled from a man older than 75 with acute or convalescent COVID-19. Sample: peripheral blood. CDR3: CASSPDRQTYEQYF. For the CDR3, the DNA is TGTGCCAGCTCACCAGATAGACAGACCTACGAGCAGTACTTC.